A single sample gave rise to the 15 T cell receptor beta chains below, sequenced in a study of blood T cell repertoires in COVID-19. Clones were read by immunoSEQ multiplex PCR, and TCRdb kept only the in-frame ones, dropping some. The sample has 450,000 to 500,000 clones; over 75% are singletons. Sequenced sample: peripheral blood. The receptor source for this set is a human donor in a cohort sampled during active COVID-19.

This chain joins TRBV7-6 and TRBJ2-6, with 12 bases that match TRBD2. The CDR3 length is 18 residues. Germline V gene sequence: CDR1 SGHVS, CDR2 FNYEAQ. J was trimmed by 2 bases and V by 5 bases; bases with no gene match: 7. Here the CDR3 reads CASSPLTSGSPGANVLTF. DNA for the CDR3: TGTGCCAGCAGCCCGCTGACTAGCGGGAGTCCTGGGGCCAACGTCCTGACTTTC.

V gene TRBV6-5 combines with J gene TRBJ2-2; a possible D gene is TRBD1 (5 bases). The CDR3 covers 14 residues. Germline V gives CDR1 MNHEY, CDR2 SVGAGI. V was cut by 7 bases and J by 0 bases, with 9 bases left in between. This chain's CDR3 is CASKGWSNTGELFF. The DNA for the CDR3 is TGTGCCAGCAAGGGGTGGTCGAACACCGGGGAGCTGTTTTTT.

V and J are TRBV18 and TRBJ1-3, with TRBD1 matching over 7 bases. Germline V gives CDR1 KGHSH, CDR2 LQKENI. The trim removed 4 bases at V and 0 bases at J, leaving 6 bases unmatched. This CDR3 spans 16 amino acids. CDR3 sequence: CASSQLTGLSGNTIYF. DNA of the CDR3: TGTGCCAGCTCACAGTTGACAGGGCTCTCTGGAAACACCATATATTTT.

This chain connects TRBV5-4 to TRBJ2-5, with 13 bases fitting TRBD2. The length of the CDR3 is 16 residues. CDR1 and CDR2 from the germline V gene are SGHNT and YYREEE (reference sequence). Losses at the gene ends were 4 bases for V and 5 bases for J; bases not matched to a gene: 8. As DNA, the CDR3 is TGTGCCAGCAGCCCCCGGACTAGCGGGAGTGGGGAGACCCAGTACTTC. Protein product: CASSPRTSGSGETQYF.

The chain joins TRBV19 to TRBJ1-1; D unresolved. The germline V and J ends were trimmed by 6 bases and 1 base, with 12 bases remaining between them. The germline CDR1 and CDR2 sequences are LNHDA and SQIVND (reference sequence). This CDR3 comprises 14 residues. CDR3 region: CASSLSSANTEAFF. CDR3 sequence (DNA): TGTGCCAGTAGCCTGTCGAGTGCGAACACTGAAGCTTTCTTT.

V usage is TRBV13 and J usage is TRBJ1-2; no reliable D call. Per the germline V gene, CDR1 is PRHDT and CDR2 is FYEKMQ (reference sequence). The CDR3 sequence is 13 residues long. V lost 4 bases to trimming and J lost 2 bases, with 8 bases between them. The CDR3 sequence: CASSSSGNYGYTF. The CDR3 nucleotides read TGTGCCAGCAGCTCCTCCGGGAACTATGGCTACACCTTC.

This sequence joins TRBV9 and TRBJ2-4, with D possibly matching TRBD1 (7 bases). Trimming stripped 0 bases from V and 4 bases from J, with 14 bases between. This CDR3 is built from 16 residues. Looked up from germline, CDR1 is SGDLS and CDR2 is YYNGEE. The CDR3 is CASSVANAGGKNIQYF. CDR3 coding DNA: TGTGCCAGCAGCGTAGCTAATGCAGGGGGGAAAAACATTCAGTACTTC. The variable domain in full, completed from reference TRBV9 and TRBJ2-4, reads DSGVTQTPKHLITATGQRVTLRCSPRSGDLSVYWYQQSLDQGLQFLIQYYNGEERAKGNILERFSAQQFPDLHSELNLSSLELGDSALYFCASSVANAGGKNIQYFGAGTRLSVL.

The V call is TRBV10-3, the J call TRBJ2-7, with 10 bases identical to TRBD1. The germline V gene encodes CDR1 ENHRY and CDR2 SYGVKD. V shed 5 bases, J shed 1 base, and the junction held 8 bases outside the gene matches. The CDR3 length is 16 residues. The DNA of the CDR3 is TGTGCCATCAGTATAACCGGGACAGGGGCGTCCTACGAGCAGTACTTC. This gives the protein CAISITGTGASYEQYF.

The chain carries TRBV10-3 and TRBJ2-7; 10 bases map to TRBD2. Germline V CDR1 and CDR2: ENHRY, SYGVKD. This CDR3 has 14 amino acids. After removal of 6 bases from V and 0 bases from J, the junction contained 2 bases not matched to a gene. CDR3 sequence (DNA): TGTGCCATCAGCTCTAGCGGGGGCTCCTACGAGCAGTACTTC. Residues: CAISSSGGSYEQYF.

The chain links TRBV29-1 to TRBJ2-5; 10 bases fit TRBD2. Germline CDR1 SQVTM, CDR2 ANQGSEA. The CDR3 runs to 12 residues. After removal of 6 bases from V and 5 bases from J, the junction contained 3 bases not matched to a gene. The CDR3 is CSVTTSGETQYF. The CDR3 DNA sequence: TGCAGCGTCACGACTAGCGGGGAGACCCAGTACTTC. Filled out from reference TRBV29-1 and TRBJ2-5, the complete variable domain reads SAVISQKPSRDICQRGTSLTIQCQVDSQVTMMFWYRQQPGQSLTLIATANQGSEATYESGFVIDKFPISRPNLTFSTLTVSNMSPEDSSIYLCSVTTSGETQYFGPGTRLLVL.

V gene TRBV19 combines with J gene TRBJ1-4, with 7 nucleotides matching TRBD1. The V gene's germline CDR1 is LNHDA and CDR2 SQIVND (reference sequence). Germline trimming cut 5 bases from V and 8 bases from J; bases unmatched to any gene: 8. CDR3 length: 14 residues. In DNA form, the CDR3 reads TGTGCCAGTAGTCCCGACAGGGACGACGAAAAACTGTTTTTT. It yields the protein CASSPDRDDEKLFF.

The chain combines TRBV28 with TRBJ2-1; 7 bases fit TRBD2. V lost 8 bases to trimming and J lost 0 bases; unmatched junction nucleotides: 4. The CDR3 loop spans 14 amino acids. Germline CDR1 is MDHEN and CDR2 is SYDVKM. This CDR3 is CASLAVSSYNEQFF. CDR3 DNA: TGTGCCAGCCTAGCGGTAAGCTCCTACAATGAGCAGTTCTTC.

The V and J genes are TRBV6-1 and TRBJ2-7, with a weak D call TRBD2 (5 bases). The CDR3 is made up of 16 amino acids. Germline CDR1 is MNHNS and CDR2 is SASEGT. Trimming cost V 1 base and J 3 bases, with 16 bases left between them. As DNA, the CDR3 is TGTGCCAGCAGTGAAGAATTGGGGAGACACGGCTACGAGCAGTACTTC. The encoded protein is CASSEELGRHGYEQYF.

The chain employs TRBV2 and TRBJ2-6; D may be TRBD2 (6 bases). The CDR3 totals 18 residues. Germline V gene sequence: CDR1 SNHLY, CDR2 FYNNEI. Trimming removed 0 bases from V and 0 bases from J, with 12 bases in between. The CDR3 DNA is TGTGCCAGCAGTGAAGCGCGGGGCAGGTTCTCTGGGGCCAACGTCCTGACTTTC. The encoded protein is CASSEARGRFSGANVLTF.

This chain joins TRBV7-9 and TRBJ2-7, with TRBD1 matching over 7 bases. From germline, CDR1 is SEHNR and CDR2 FQNEAQ (reference sequence). CDR3 length: 15 amino acids. V was pared by 5 bases and J by 3 bases, with 10 bases of the junction left unmatched. The CDR3 nucleotides are TGTGCCAGCAGCGCAGACTTAGACAGGGACTACGAGCAGTACTTC. Protein sequence: CASSADLDRDYEQYF. Drawing the rest from reference TRBV7-9 and TRBJ2-7, the complete variable domain is DTGVSQNPRHKITKRGQNVTFRCDPISEHNRLYWYRQTLGQGPEFLTYFQNEAQLEKSRLLSDRFSAERPKGSFSTLEIQRTEQGDSAMYLCASSADLDRDYEQYFGPGTRLTVT.